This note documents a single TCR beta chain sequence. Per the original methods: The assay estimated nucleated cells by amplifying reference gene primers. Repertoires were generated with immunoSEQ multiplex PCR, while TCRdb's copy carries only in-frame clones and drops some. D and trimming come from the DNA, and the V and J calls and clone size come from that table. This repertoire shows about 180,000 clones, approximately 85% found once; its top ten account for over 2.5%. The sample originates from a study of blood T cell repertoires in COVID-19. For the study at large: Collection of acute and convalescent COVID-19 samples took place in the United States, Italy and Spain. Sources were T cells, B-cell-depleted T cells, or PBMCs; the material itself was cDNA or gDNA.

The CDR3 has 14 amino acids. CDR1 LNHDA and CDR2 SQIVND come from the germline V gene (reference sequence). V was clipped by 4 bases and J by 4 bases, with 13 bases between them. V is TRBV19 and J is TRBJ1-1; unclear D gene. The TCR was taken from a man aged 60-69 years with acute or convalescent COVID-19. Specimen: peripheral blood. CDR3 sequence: CASSKDHRSTEAFF. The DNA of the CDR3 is TGTGCCAGTAGTAAAGACCATAGGAGCACTGAAGCTTTCTTT. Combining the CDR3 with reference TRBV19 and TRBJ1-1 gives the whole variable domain DGGITQSPKYLFRKEGQNVTLSCEQNLNHDAMYWYRQDPGQGLRLIYYSQIVNDFQKGDIAEGYSVSREKKESFPLTVTSAQKNPTAFYLCASSKDHRSTEAFFGQGTRLTVV.